The sample holds a few counts of the clone carrying this T cell receptor (beta chain). This sample is drawn from a study of PD-L1 blockade in urothelial cancer. Study-wide context: Each blood sample yielded a median of about 150,000 T cells.

The table came from immunoSEQ multiplex PCR; TCRdb's copy has only in-frame clones and leaves some out. This sample has tens of thousands of clones, with 65% to 85% found just once. The sample's time point: pretreatment peripheral blood. Patients had urothelial carcinoma that was locally advanced or metastatic. This sample comprised PBMCs, obtained around atezolizumab (anti-PD-L1) treatment. This TCR derives from a man aged 55 to 69 with urothelial cancer.

The CDR3 bases are TGTGCCAGCAAGCAGGGGGAACAGCCCCAGCATTTT. The encoded protein is CASKQGEQPQHF. V gene TRBV6-1 combines with J gene TRBJ1-5, with 7 bases that match TRBD1. The CDR3 has 12 residues. From germline, CDR1 is MNHNS and CDR2 SASEGT. Trimming took 7 bases from V and 7 from J; bases not matched to a gene: 4.